The source of this T cell receptor beta chain is a study of CD4 T cells in relation to SARS-CoV-2 and coronaviruses. Study as a whole: The restricting HLA molecule for shared crossreactive spike epitopes was mapped.

The CDR3 covers 13 residues. The germline CDR1 and CDR2 sequences are SGHRS and YFSETQ. Trimming shortened V by 0 bases and J by 9 bases, and 7 bases separated the two germline ends. Unexposed donor CD4+ T cells date from about 2010-2018, before the COVID-19 pandemic. Generated by immunoSEQ multiplex PCR, the TCRdb table keeps only in-frame clones and is missing some. The top ten clones hold around 0.15% of a sample with 65,000 or so clones, 94% of them seen once. Input material: naive CD4+ T cells from PBMCs. As to subset: naive CD4+ T cells isolated by negative enrichment. This TCR came from a human donor in good health. The chain combines TRBV5-1 with TRBJ1-6; no clear D gene. CDR3 nucleotide sequence: TGCGCCAGCAGCTTGGGGGGTGTTTCACCCCTCCACTTT. Protein: CASSLGGVSPLHF.